These 4 T cell receptor beta chains share one sample of origin, sequenced in a study of cytomegalovirus exposure and HLA in healthy donors. The PCR made use of 60 Vbeta and 13 Jbeta primers. Measured with immunoSEQ multiplex PCR; TCRdb has only the in-frame clones, and not every one. Of some 170,000 clones in the sample, about four fifths were seen once. Specimen: PBMCs. The receptors stem from a woman aged 18-29 years in good health and CMV-seropositive.

The chain uses TRBV4-1 and TRBJ1-1; 8 bases align to TRBD1. Germline CDR1 and CDR2: MGHRA and YSYEKL. The CDR3 totals 16 residues. V lost 4 bases to trimming and J lost 4 bases; unmatched junction nucleotides: 11. The CDR3, as DNA: TGCGCCAGCAGCCCCCATCAGGGGGCGCTAAGCACTGAAGCTTTCTTT. Translated, it gives CASSPHQGALSTEAFF.

The genes are TRBV6-6 and TRBJ2-2, with TRBD1 matching over 9 bases. The CDR3 runs 14 residues. V lost 8 bases, J lost 5 bases, and 6 bases stayed unmatched. The germline gives CDR1 MNHNY, CDR2 SVGAGI (reference sequence). The CDR3 bases are TGTGCCAGCGGGGACAGGGTGGAAACCGGGGAGCTGTTTTTT. Amino acids: CASGDRVETGELFF.

V gene TRBV2 combines with J gene TRBJ2-5, with D perhaps matching TRBD1 (5 bases). The CDR3 extends over 15 amino acids. Germline-derived CDR1 and CDR2 are SNHLY and FYNNEI. V lost 8 bases to trimming and J lost 0 bases, with 16 bases between them. The CDR3 loop is CASSLESGYQETQYF. The CDR3 DNA sequence: TGTGCCAGCTCCCTCGAGTCAGGGTACCAAGAGACCCAGTACTTC. The full variable domain, rest sourced from reference TRBV2 and TRBJ2-5, is EPEVTQTPSHQVTQMGQEVILRCVPISNHLYFYWYRQILGQKVEFLVSFYNNEISEKSEIFDDQFSVERPDGSNFTLKIRSTKLEDSAMYFCASSLESGYQETQYFGPGTRLLVL.

The J gene is TRBJ2-1, the V gene TRBV7-9, with a possible D match to TRBD2 (7 bases). Deletions cut 6 bases from V and 5 bases from J, with 20 bases between. The CDR3 contains 16 residues. CDR1 and CDR2 from the germline V gene are SEHNR and FQNEAQ (reference sequence). The CDR3 DNA is TGTGCCAGCAGTCCTCCCGTGGGGGGGGGCCACAATGAGCAGTTCTTC. Protein product: CASSPPVGGGHNEQFF.